This T cell receptor (beta chain) stems from a study of T-cell memory formation after mild COVID-19. Findings and caveats of the study: The finding that pre-infection memory included some responding clones suggested that cross-reactive memory joined. From day 15 to 85, contracting clones were balanced between CD4 and CD8, whereas later expanders leaned toward CD4+. Shrinking CD4+ clones resided mostly in CM and EM, and CD8+ ones in EMRA.

Sample barcodes and UMIs were carried by the TCR alpha and TCR beta cDNA libraries that 5'RACE generated with constant-segment primers. Using its own MiXCR run on the 5' RACE reads, TCRdb lists one record per CDR3 protein. The data show approximately 490,000 distinct CDR3 sequences, over 20% seen once. In the case of this clonotype: The antigen remains undetermined.

The CDR3 runs 16 residues. V was pared by 1 base and J by 10 bases, with 8 bases of the junction left unmatched. Germline V gene data show CDR1 as MGHRA and CDR2 as YSYEKL. The origin of this receptor is an adult woman who had mild COVID-19 (a few samples of this study predate the infection). Cell type and time point are not known. The V call is TRBV4-1, the J call TRBJ1-6, with TRBD1 matching over 9 bases. The sequenced material came from PBMCs or a T cell subset sorted from them (not recorded which). This CDR3 reads CASSQVLGQGGSPLHF. DNA of the CDR3: TGCGCCAGCAGCCAAGTTCTGGGACAGGGAGGATCACCCCTCCACTTT.